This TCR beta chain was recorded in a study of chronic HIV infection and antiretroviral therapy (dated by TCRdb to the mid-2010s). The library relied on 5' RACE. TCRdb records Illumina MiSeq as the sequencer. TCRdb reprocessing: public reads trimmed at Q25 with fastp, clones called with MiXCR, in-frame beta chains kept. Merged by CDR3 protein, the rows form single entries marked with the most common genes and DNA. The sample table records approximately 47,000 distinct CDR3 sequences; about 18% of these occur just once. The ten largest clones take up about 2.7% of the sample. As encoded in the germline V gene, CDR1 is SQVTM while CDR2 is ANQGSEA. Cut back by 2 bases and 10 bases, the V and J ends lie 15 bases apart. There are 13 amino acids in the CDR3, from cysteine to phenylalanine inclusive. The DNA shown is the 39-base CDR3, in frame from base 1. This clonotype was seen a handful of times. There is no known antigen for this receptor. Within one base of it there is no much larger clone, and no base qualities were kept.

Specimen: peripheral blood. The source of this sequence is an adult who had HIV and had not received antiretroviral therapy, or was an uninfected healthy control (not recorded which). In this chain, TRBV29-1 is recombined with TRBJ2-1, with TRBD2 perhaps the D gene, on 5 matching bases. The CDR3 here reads CSVEIGDSLEQFF. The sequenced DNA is TGCAGCGTTGAAATCGGGGATTCACTGGAGCAGTTCTTC.